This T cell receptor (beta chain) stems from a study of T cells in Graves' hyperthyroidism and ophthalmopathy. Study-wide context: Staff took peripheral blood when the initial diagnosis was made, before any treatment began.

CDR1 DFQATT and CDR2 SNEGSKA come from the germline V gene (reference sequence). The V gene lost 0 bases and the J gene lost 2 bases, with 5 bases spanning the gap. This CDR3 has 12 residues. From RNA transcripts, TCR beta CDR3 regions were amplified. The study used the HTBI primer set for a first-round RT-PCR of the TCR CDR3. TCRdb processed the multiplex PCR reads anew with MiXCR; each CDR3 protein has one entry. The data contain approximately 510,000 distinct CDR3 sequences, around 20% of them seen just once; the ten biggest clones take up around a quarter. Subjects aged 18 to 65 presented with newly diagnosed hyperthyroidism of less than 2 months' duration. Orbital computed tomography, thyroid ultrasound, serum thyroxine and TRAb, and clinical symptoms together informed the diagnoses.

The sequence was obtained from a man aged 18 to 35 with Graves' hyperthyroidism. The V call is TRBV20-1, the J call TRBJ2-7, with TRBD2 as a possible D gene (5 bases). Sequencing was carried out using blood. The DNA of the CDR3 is TGCAGTGCTAGAGAGCGGGCCTACGAGCAGTACTTC. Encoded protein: CSARERAYEQYF.